This T cell receptor (beta chain) was captured by sequencing in a study of blood T cell repertoires in COVID-19. Overall study context: Italy, Spain and the United States were the sources of the convalescent and acute COVID-19 samples. T cells, B-cell-depleted T cells, or PBMCs supplied cDNA or gDNA.

Original analysis: Estimated nucleated cell counts came from reference gene primer amplification. Data came from immunoSEQ multiplex PCR; TCRdb stores just in-frame clones and leaves some out. V and J calls and clone size are copied from that table; D and trimming were computed from the DNA. This sample carries 20,000 to 25,000 clones, roughly 88% of them seen once, and the ten largest clones take about 10%. The CDR3 has 15 residues. Germline CDR1 is MDHEN and CDR2 is SYDVKM. V shed 3 bases and J shed 0 bases, with 8 bases lying between them. What was sequenced was peripheral blood. This receptor was obtained from a human donor in a cohort sampled during active COVID-19. The donor label of this sample is uncertain. The chain is built from TRBV28 and TRBJ1-4; D remains unclear. CDR3 amino acids: CASSFAFATNEKLFF. CDR3 in DNA: TGTGCCAGCAGTTTTGCGTTTGCAACTAATGAAAAACTGTTTTTT.